This TCR beta chain was documented in a study of cytomegalovirus exposure and HLA in healthy donors. Study-wide findings and caveats: Association of a missense DCLRE1C variant with TCR beta V- and J-gene trimming was reported in a later analysis. A later analysis found TCR association rates differed by HLA locus, highest for DRB1 and lowest for HLA-C.

Those who donated were healthy bone marrow donors. To note about this clone: Its antigen is not known.

A multiplex PCR was run with 60 Vbeta primers and 13 Jbeta primers. Here immunoSEQ multiplex PCR was the method, and the copy in TCRdb shows in-frame clones only, minus some. The sample lists under 150,000 clones; 60% to 80% were seen once. Between the trimmed V and J ends, which lost 3 bases and 2 bases, there was a span of 3 bases. The CDR3 runs 11 residues. The germline V gene encodes CDR1 SQVTM and CDR2 ANQGSEA. The sequence was collected from a woman in her thirties in good health and CMV-seropositive. Source material: PBMCs. V gene TRBV29-1 combines with J gene TRBJ2-3; D gene ambiguous. In DNA, the CDR3 is TGCAGCGTTGACCTCACAGATACGCAGTATTTT. Its translation: CSVDLTDTQYF.